This paragraph reports one TCR beta chain. The CDR3 has 13 amino acids. The V and J ends lost 7 bases and 1 base, in that order; junction bases with no gene match: 3. Germline CDR1 reads MNHEY; CDR2 reads SMNVEV (reference sequence). This entry is derived from a study of cytomegalovirus exposure and HLA in healthy donors. Clones were sequenced by immunoSEQ multiplex PCR, and TCRdb holds only the in-frame ones, with some missing. The data contain over 110,000 clones, about four fifths of them seen just once; the ten biggest clones take up over 1.3%. The J gene is TRBJ1-1, the V gene TRBV27; 7 bases align to TRBD1. The source material was PBMCs. The source is a woman in her thirties in good health and CMV-seronegative. The CDR3 loop is CASKAGGNTEAFF. The CDR3, as DNA: TGTGCCAGCAAGGCAGGGGGGAACACTGAAGCTTTCTTT.